Listed here is a single T cell receptor beta chain. Its antigen remains unknown. Germline CDR1 is ENHRY and CDR2 is SYGVKD. There are 17 residues in the CDR3. The trim removed 1 base at V and 5 bases at J, leaving 8 bases unmatched. Amplified TCR beta CDR3 regions came from RNA transcripts. In the first-round RT-PCR of the TCR CDR3, the HTBI primer set was used. MiXCR, applied by TCRdb to the multiplex PCR reads, yields one record per CDR3 protein. The sample holds 540,000 or so distinct CDR3 sequences, 46% seen once. This sample is drawn from a study of T cells in Graves' hyperthyroidism and ophthalmopathy. Study conclusions and caveats: Ophthalmopathy got predicted by the model a median around six months before its onset.

The V gene is TRBV10-3, the J gene TRBJ1-6; 7 nucleotides align to TRBD1. Sequencing was performed on peripheral blood or thyroid tissue (not recorded which). This clonotype was obtained from an adult woman with Graves' disease, either hyperthyroidism or ophthalmopathy (not recorded which). The CDR3 sequence: CAISELKGGLNNSPLHF. As DNA, the CDR3 is TGTGCCATCAGTGAGTTGAAAGGGGGCTTGAATAATTCACCCCTCCACTTT.